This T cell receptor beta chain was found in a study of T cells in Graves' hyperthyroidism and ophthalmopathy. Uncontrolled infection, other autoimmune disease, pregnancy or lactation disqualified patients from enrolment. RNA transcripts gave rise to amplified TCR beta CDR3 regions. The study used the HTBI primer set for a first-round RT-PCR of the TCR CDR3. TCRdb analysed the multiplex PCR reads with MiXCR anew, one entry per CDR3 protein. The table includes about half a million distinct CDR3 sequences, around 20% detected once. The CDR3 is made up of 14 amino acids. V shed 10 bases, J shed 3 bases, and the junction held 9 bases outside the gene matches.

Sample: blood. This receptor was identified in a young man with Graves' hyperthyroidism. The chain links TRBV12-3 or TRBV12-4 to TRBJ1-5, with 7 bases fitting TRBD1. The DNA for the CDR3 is TGTGCCATCAGCTTGACAGGGTCCAATCAGCCCCAGCATTTT. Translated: CAISLTGSNQPQHF.